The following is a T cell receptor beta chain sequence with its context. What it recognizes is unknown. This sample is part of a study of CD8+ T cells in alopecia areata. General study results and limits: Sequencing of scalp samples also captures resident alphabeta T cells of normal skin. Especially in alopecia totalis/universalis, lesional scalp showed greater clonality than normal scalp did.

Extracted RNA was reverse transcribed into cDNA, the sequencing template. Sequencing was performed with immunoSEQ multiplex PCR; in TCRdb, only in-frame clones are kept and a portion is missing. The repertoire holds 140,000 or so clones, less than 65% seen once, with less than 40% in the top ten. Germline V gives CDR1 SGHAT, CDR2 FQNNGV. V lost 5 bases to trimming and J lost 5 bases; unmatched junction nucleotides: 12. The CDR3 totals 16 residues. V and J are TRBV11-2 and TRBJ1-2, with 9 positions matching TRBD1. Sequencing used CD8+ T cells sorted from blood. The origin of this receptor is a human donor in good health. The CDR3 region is CASSLKPGQGEYGYTF. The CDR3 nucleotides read TGTGCCAGCAGCCTTAAACCGGGACAGGGAGAATATGGCTACACCTTC.